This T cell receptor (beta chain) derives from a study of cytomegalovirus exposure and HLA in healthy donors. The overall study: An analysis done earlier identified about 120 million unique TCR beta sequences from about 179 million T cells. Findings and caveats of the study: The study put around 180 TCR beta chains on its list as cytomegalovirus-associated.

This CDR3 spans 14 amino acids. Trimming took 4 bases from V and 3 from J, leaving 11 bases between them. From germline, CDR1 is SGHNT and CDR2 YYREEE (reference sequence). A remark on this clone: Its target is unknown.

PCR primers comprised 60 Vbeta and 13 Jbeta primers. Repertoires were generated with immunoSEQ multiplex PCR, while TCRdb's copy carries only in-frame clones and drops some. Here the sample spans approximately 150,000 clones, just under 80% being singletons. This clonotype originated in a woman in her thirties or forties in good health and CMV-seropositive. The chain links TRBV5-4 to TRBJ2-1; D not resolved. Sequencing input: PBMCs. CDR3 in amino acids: CASSPEVGYNEQFF. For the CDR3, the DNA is TGTGCCAGCAGCCCCGAGGTTGGCTACAATGAGCAGTTCTTC.